A selection of T cell receptor beta chains follows, all from one sample in a study of shared clonotypes between healthy human individuals. Generated by immunoSEQ multiplex PCR, the TCRdb table keeps only in-frame clones and is missing some. The sample contains about 2.3 million clones, approximately 95% of which appear only once. The specimen sequenced was naive CD4+ T cells from PBMCs. The receptors were gathered from a man aged 18 to 30 in good health. Some clones in this sample may be carry-over from other donors' samples. Each CDR3 is given with its conserved first and last residue. A D gene is named only where the DNA matches it firmly. The size of a clone is reported for some rows only, either as once, few or many, or as a class for expanded clones.

size	V	J	D	CDR3	DNA
few	TRBV5-5	TRBJ1-5	-	CASSLDVGWQPQHF	TGTGCCAGCAGCTTGGATGTAGGGTGGCAGCCCCAGCATTTT
-	TRBV6-1	TRBJ2-7	TRBD1	CASSEGAGGMYEQYF	TGTGCCAGCAGTGAAGGGGCAGGGGGTATGTACGAGCAGTACTTC
-	TRBV5-6	TRBJ2-5	-	CASSWRQLQETQYF	TGTGCCAGCAGCTGGAGGCAGTTACAAGAGACCCAGTACTTC
-	TRBV29-1	TRBJ2-1	-	CSVAKRATSSYNEQFF	TGCAGCGTTGCGAAGCGGGCCACGAGCTCCTACAATGAGCAGTTCTTC
-	TRBV6-5	TRBJ1-1	-	CASSYAGTVGVTEAFF	TGTGCCAGCAGTTACGCAGGGACGGTAGGCGTCACTGAAGCTTTCTTT
-	TRBV2	TRBJ2-2	-	CAGRTTPNTGELFF	TGTGCCGGGCGGACTACACCGAACACCGGGGAGCTGTTTTTT
-	TRBV6-5	TRBJ1-2	-	CASSLRGSYTF	TGTGCCAGCAGCTTACGTGGGAGCTACACCTTC
-	TRBV6-5	TRBJ2-7	TRBD2	CASSPYSGSSYEQYF	TGTGCCAGCAGCCCATATAGCGGGAGCTCCTACGAGCAGTACTTC
-	TRBV5-1	TRBJ2-1	TRBD2	CASSRGGSSYNEQFF	TGCGCCAGCAGCCGCGGCGGGAGCTCTTACAATGAGCAGTTCTTC
-	TRBV6-1	TRBJ1-4	-	CASSPNTAEKLFF	TGTGCCAGCAGTCCCAACACGGCTGAAAAACTGTTTTTT
-	TRBV11-1	TRBJ2-7	-	CASSSSVTSEQYF	TGTGCCAGCAGCTCGAGCGTGACATCCGAGCAGTACTTC
-	TRBV10-3	TRBJ1-5	-	CAISRGRNQPQHF	TGTGCCATCAGTCGGGGACGGAATCAGCCCCAGCATTTT
-	TRBV5-1	TRBJ2-5	TRBD2	CASSLGTMVETQYF	TGCGCCAGCAGCTTAGGGACTATGGTAGAGACCCAGTACTTC
-	TRBV9	TRBJ2-7	TRBD2	CASSVGRAGASSYEQYF	TGTGCCAGCAGCGTAGGTCGAGCGGGGGCATCCTCCTACGAGCAGTACTTC
-	TRBV27	TRBJ1-1	-	CASSFGKMNTEAFF	TGTGCCAGCAGTTTCGGGAAAATGAACACTGAAGCTTTCTTT
-	TRBV7-8	TRBJ2-2	-	CAGALFGNTGELFF	TGTGCCGGGGCGCTTTTTGGAAACACCGGGGAGCTGTTTTTT
-	TRBV29-1	TRBJ1-4	-	CSVLRDNEKLFF	TGCAGCGTTCTCCGGGATAATGAAAAACTGTTTTTT
-	TRBV28	TRBJ2-7	TRBD1	CASKSQGARYEQYF	TGTGCCAGCAAATCCCAGGGGGCGCGGTACGAGCAGTACTTC
-	TRBV11-2	TRBJ2-7	-	CASSLGGVYEQYF	TGTGCCAGCAGCTTAGGAGGGGTCTACGAGCAGTACTTC
-	TRBV27	TRBJ2-6	-	CASSFRVRGANVLTF	TGTGCCAGCAGTTTTAGGGTACGCGGGGCCAACGTCCTGACTTTC
-	TRBV9	TRBJ1-1	-	CASSSQVNTEAFF	TGTGCCAGCAGCTCCCAGGTGAACACTGAAGCTTTCTTT
-	TRBV13	TRBJ2-3	TRBD2	CASSLSGWSSGRTRTDTQYF	TGTGCCAGCAGCTTATCCGGCTGGTCTAGCGGGAGGACTAGGACAGATACGCAGTATTTT
-	TRBV2	TRBJ2-1	TRBD2	CASSPPLGGSVNEQFF	TGTGCCAGCAGTCCCCCGTTGGGCGGGAGCGTCAATGAGCAGTTCTTC
few	TRBV30	TRBJ1-1	-	CAWSAGNTEAFF	TGTGCCTGGAGTGCCGGGAACACTGAAGCTTTCTTT
-	TRBV4-3	TRBJ2-3	-	CASSPTVSLTDTQYF	TGCGCCAGCAGCCCGACAGTGAGCCTCACAGATACGCAGTATTTT
-	TRBV5-8	TRBJ2-7	-	CASSLGTLQGRQYF	TGTGCCAGCAGCTTGGGGACACTTCAGGGTCGGCAGTACTTC
once	TRBV7-9	TRBJ2-2	-	CASSLSAGPTGELFF	TGTGCCAGCAGCTTATCAGCCGGACCGACCGGGGAGCTGTTTTTT
-	TRBV29-1	TRBJ1-2	-	CSVEDLYGYTF	TGCAGCGTTGAAGATCTTTATGGCTACACCTTC
once	TRBV15	TRBJ1-4	-	CATSRDRAGNEKLFF	TGTGCCACCAGCAGAGATCGGGCCGGAAATGAAAAACTGTTTTTT
-	TRBV13	TRBJ2-1	TRBD2	CASSLVPLAGGPDGEQFF	TGTGCCAGCAGCTTAGTTCCCCTAGCGGGAGGCCCTGATGGTGAGCAGTTCTTC
-	TRBV7-3	TRBJ2-7	-	CASSLTRPGEQYF	TGTGCCAGCAGCTTAACAAGACCGGGCGAGCAGTACTTC
-	TRBV6-1	TRBJ2-3	TRBD1	CASSASPGTGGDTQYF	TGTGCCAGCAGTGCCTCACCCGGGACAGGGGGAGATACGCAGTATTTT
-	TRBV9	TRBJ1-1	TRBD1	CASSGTTGGLTEAFF	TGTGCCAGCAGCGGGACCACAGGGGGGTTAACTGAAGCTTTCTTT
-	TRBV19	TRBJ1-1	TRBD1	CASRPRGRDTEAFF	TGTGCCAGTAGACCCAGGGGGCGAGACACTGAAGCTTTCTTT
-	TRBV7-8	TRBJ2-5	TRBD1	CASSDRGQVQETQYF	TGTGCCAGCAGCGATAGAGGACAGGTCCAAGAGACCCAGTACTTC
once	TRBV10-3	TRBJ1-5	-	CAISEMGRSNQPQHF	TGTGCCATCAGTGAGATGGGCCGATCCAATCAGCCCCAGCATTTT
few	TRBV30	TRBJ1-5	TRBD1	CAWSVKGARPAQPQHF	TGTGCCTGGAGTGTCAAGGGGGCCCGGCCGGCTCAGCCCCAGCATTTT
-	TRBV5-1	TRBJ1-2	TRBD1	CASSLAGTAGYTF	TGCGCCAGCAGCTTGGCCGGGACAGCGGGCTACACCTTC
-	TRBV9	TRBJ2-1	TRBD2	CASSVAGLAAYNEQFF	TGTGCCAGCAGCGTAGCAGGACTAGCGGCTTACAATGAGCAGTTCTTC
-	TRBV6-1	TRBJ2-1	-	CASNRDRGYNEQFF	TGTGCCAGCAATCGAGACAGAGGCTACAATGAGCAGTTCTTC
-	TRBV4-1	TRBJ1-2	-	CASANGGRAYGYTF	TGCGCCAGCGCCAATGGGGGGCGCGCCTATGGCTACACCTTC
-	TRBV6-1	TRBJ2-3	-	CASSERGSGPDTQYF	TGTGCCAGCAGTGAACGGGGGAGCGGGCCCGATACGCAGTATTTT
once	TRBV18	TRBJ1-3	-	CASSPPRGRTGNTIYF	TGTGCCAGCTCACCCCCCCGGGGGAGAACTGGAAACACCATATATTTT
-	TRBV10-1	TRBJ2-5	-	CASSLTGSGETQYF	TGCGCCAGCAGCTTGACTGGCTCCGGGGAGACCCAGTACTTC
-	TRBV19	TRBJ1-4	TRBD1	CASSAGQGRRLFF	TGTGCCAGTAGTGCCGGACAGGGACGGAGACTGTTTTTT
once	TRBV15	TRBJ2-1	-	CATSRGRARASYNEQFF	TGTGCCACCAGCAGAGGGAGGGCGCGGGCTTCCTACAATGAGCAGTTCTTC
-	TRBV6-5	TRBJ1-5	-	CASKTPGQPQHF	TGTGCCAGCAAGACCCCGGGCCAGCCCCAGCATTTT
-	TRBV7-7	TRBJ2-2	TRBD1	CASSLLPGGENTGELFF	TGTGCCAGCAGCTTATTGCCAGGGGGCGAGAACACCGGGGAGCTGTTTTTT
once	TRBV4-2	TRBJ1-5	-	CASSHQGSDQPQHF	TGTGCCAGCAGCCACCAGGGTAGCGATCAGCCCCAGCATTTT
once	TRBV7-2	TRBJ2-1	-	CASSLEKWDEQFF	TGTGCCAGCAGCTTAGAAAAGTGGGATGAGCAGTTCTTC
-	TRBV28	TRBJ2-1	-	CASSFGGTYHEQFF	TGTGCCAGCAGTTTCGGGGGAACCTACCATGAGCAGTTCTTC